The clone carrying this T cell receptor beta chain occurred many times. As yet, its antigen is unknown. Individual cDNA molecules were tagged with unique molecular identifiers. TCRdb re-analysed the 5' RACE reads in MiXCR, keeping a single row per CDR3 protein. The sample includes about 46,000 distinct CDR3 sequences, approximately 5.1% of them seen just once. This record belongs to a study of early T cells in non-severe SARS-CoV-2 infection. On the study more broadly: It was bulk RNA from unsorted whole blood that was sequenced, and the chains were unpaired.

Overall study results and limits: A preference for anti-spike CD8 responses marked VDJdb matching, which missed private and CD4 specificities.

V was pared by 6 bases and J by 7 bases, with 19 bases between. CDR1 is MNHEY, CDR2 SVGAGI, per germline. This CDR3 spans 14 amino acids. V and J are TRBV6-5 and TRBJ2-7; the D is unclear. The sample consisted of whole blood, taken at baseline. The receptor comes from an adult who was a healthcare worker with PCR-confirmed SARS-CoV-2 infection or an uninfected control (not recorded which). CDR3 region: CASSPVRAAEEQYF. The CDR3 DNA reads TGTGCCAGCAGCCCAGTCCGGGCCGCGGAAGAGCAGTACTTC.